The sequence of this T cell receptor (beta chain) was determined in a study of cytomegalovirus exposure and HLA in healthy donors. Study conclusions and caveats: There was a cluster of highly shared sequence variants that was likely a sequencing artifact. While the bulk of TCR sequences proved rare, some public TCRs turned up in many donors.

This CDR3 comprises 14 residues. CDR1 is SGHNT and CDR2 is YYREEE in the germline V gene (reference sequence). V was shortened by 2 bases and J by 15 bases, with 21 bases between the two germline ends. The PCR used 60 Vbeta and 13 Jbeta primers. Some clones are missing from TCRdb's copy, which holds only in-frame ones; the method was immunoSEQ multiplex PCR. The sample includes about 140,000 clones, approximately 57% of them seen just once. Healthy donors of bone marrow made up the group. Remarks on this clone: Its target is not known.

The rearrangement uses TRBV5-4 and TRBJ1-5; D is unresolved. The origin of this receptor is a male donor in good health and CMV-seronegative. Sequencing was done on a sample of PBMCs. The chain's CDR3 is CASSFKRKRPHPHF. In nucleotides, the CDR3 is TGTGCCAGCAGCTTCAAGCGGAAAAGACCTCACCCGCATTTT.